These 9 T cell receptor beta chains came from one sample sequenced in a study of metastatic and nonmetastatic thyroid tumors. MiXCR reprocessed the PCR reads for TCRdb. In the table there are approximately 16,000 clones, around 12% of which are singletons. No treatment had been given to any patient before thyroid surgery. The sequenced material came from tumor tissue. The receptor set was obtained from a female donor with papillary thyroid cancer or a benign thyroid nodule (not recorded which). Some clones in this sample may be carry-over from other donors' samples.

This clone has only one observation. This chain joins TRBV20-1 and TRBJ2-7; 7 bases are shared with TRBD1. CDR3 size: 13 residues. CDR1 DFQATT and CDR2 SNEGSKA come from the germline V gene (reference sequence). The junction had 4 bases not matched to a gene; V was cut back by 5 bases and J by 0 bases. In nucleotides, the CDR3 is TGCAGTGCTGGGGGACAGAGCTCCTACGAGCAGTACTTC. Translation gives CSAGGQSSYEQYF.

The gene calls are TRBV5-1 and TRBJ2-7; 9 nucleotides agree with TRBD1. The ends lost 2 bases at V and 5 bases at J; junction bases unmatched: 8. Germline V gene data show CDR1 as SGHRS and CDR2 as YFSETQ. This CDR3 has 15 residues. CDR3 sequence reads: CASSLTGTGTHEQYF. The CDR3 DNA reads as TGCGCCAGCAGCTTAACCGGGACAGGGACCCACGAGCAGTACTTC.

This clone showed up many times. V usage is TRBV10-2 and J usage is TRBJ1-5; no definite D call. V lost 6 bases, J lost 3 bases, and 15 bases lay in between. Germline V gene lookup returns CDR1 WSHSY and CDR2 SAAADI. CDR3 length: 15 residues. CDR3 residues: CASSPDSSPNQPQHF. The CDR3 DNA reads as TGCGCCAGCAGCCCCGACTCAAGCCCCAATCAGCCCCAGCATTTT.

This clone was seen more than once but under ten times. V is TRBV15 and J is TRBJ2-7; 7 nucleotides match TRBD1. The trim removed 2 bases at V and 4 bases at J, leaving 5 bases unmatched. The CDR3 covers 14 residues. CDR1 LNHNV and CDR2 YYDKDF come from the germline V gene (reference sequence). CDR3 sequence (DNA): TGTGCCACCAGCAGAAACCGGGACAGTTACGAGCAGTACTTC. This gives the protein CATSRNRDSYEQYF. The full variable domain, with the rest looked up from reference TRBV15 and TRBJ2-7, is DAMVIQNPRYQVTQFGKPVTLSCSQTLNHNVMYWYQQKSSQAPKLLFHYYDKDFNNEADTPDNFQSRRPNTSFCFLDIRSPGLGDTAMYLCATSRNRDSYEQYFGPGTRLTVT.

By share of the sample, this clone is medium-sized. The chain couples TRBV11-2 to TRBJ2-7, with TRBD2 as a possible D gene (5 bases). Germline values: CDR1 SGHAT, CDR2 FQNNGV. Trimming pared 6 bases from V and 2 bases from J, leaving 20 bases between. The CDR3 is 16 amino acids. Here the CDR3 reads CASRRYGRSRAYEQYF. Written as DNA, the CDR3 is TGTGCCAGCAGAAGATATGGGCGATCGAGGGCCTACGAGCAGTACTTC. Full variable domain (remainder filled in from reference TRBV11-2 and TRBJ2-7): EAGVAQSPRYKIIEKRQSVAFWCNPISGHATLYWYQQILGQGPKLLIQFQNNGVVDDSQLPKDRFSAERLKGVDSTLKIQPAKLEDSAVYLCASRRYGRSRAYEQYFGPGTRLTVT.

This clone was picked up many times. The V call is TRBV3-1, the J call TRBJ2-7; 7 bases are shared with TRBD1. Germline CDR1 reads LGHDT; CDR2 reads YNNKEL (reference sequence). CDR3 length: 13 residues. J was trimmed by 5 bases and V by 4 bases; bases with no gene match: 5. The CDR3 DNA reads TGTGCCAGCAGCCCGACAGGGATCCACGAGCAGTACTTC. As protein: CASSPTGIHEQYF.

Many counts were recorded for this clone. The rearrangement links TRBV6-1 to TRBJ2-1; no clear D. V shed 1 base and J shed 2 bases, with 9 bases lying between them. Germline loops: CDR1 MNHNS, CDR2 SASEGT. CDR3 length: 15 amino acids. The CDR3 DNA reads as TGTGCCAGCAGTGAAGGAGGAGACACCTACAATGAGCAGTTCTTC. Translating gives CASSEGGDTYNEQFF.

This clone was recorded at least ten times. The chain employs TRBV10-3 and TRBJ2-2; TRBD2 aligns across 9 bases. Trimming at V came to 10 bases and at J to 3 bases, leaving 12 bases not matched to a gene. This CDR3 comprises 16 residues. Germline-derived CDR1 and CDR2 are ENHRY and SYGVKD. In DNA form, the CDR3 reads TGTGCCAGCCTTATAGCTAGCGGGACCGACACCGGGGAGCTGTTTTTT. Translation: CASLIASGTDTGELFF.

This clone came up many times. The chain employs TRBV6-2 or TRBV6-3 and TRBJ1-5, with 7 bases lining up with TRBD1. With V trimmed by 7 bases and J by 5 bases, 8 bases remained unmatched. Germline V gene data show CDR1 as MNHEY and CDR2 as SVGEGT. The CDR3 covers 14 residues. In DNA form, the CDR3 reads TGTGCCAGCACCCAACAGGGGTTACATCAGCCCCAGCATTTT. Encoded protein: CASTQQGLHQPQHF.